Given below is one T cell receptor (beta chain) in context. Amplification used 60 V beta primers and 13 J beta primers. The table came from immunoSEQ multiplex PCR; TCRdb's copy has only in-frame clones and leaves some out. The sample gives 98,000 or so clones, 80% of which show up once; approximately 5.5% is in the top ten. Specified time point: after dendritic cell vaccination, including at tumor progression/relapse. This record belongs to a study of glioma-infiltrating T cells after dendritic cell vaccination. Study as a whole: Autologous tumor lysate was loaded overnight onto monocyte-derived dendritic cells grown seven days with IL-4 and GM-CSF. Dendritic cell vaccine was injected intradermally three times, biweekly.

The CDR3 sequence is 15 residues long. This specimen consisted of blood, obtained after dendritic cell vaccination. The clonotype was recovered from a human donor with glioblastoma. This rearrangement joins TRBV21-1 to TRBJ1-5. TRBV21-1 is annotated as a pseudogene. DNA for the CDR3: TGTGCCAGCATTACCGGGTCTTGGAGCAATCAGCCCCAGCATTTT. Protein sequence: CASITGSWSNQPQHF.